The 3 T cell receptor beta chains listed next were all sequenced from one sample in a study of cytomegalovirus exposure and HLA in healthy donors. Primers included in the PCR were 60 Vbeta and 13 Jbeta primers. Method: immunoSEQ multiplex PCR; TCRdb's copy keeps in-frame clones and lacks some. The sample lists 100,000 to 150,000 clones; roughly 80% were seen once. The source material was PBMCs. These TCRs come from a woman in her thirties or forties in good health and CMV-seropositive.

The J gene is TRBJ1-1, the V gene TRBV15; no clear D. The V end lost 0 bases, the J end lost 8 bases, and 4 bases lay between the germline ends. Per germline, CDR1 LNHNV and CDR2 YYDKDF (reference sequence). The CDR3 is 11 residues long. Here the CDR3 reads CATSRDEEAFF. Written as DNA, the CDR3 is TGTGCCACCAGCAGAGATGAGGAAGCTTTCTTT.

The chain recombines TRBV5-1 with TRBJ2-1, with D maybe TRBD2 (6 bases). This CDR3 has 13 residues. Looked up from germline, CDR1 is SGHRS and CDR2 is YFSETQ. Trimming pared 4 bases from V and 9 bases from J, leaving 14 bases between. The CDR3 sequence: CASSGGFTSEQFF. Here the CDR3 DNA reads TGCGCCAGCAGCGGGGGGTTCACCTCTGAGCAGTTCTTC.

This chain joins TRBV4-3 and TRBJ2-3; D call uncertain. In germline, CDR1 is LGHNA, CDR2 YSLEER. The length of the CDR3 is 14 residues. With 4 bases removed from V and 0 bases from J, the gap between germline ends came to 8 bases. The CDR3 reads CASSLDGSTDTQYF. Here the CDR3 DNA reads TGCGCCAGCAGCCTAGACGGGAGCACAGATACGCAGTATTTT.